A selection of T cell receptor beta chains follows, all from one sample in a study of lymphopenia after photon versus proton radiotherapy. The repertoire was sequenced with immunoSEQ multiplex PCR; TCRdb's copy has only in-frame clones and lacks some. Here the sample spans some 30,000 clones, roughly nine tenths being singletons. This material consisted of peripheral blood, taken from a patient treated with proton-based radiotherapy. The receptors stem from a woman between 70 and 85 years old with pancreatic cancer. Some clones in this sample may be carry-over from other donors' samples. The CDR3 runs from the conserved cysteine through the conserved F or W. Each record gives: V gene, D gene, clone size, J gene, CDR3 protein, CDR3 DNA. The D gene is left open where the match is weak. Some rows have no size entry. The others give once, few or many, or a class for an expanded clone.

v_gene: TRBV29-1
d_gene: TRBD1
abundance: NA
j_gene: TRBJ1-2
CDR3aa: CSVATGIGNGYTF
CDR3nt: TGCAGCGTTGCGACAGGGATTGGGAATGGCTACACCTTC

v_gene: TRBV28
d_gene: NA
abundance: few
j_gene: TRBJ1-4
CDR3aa: CASRSSGSGITNEKLFF
CDR3nt: TGTGCCAGCCGAAGTAGTGGCTCGGGGATAACTAATGAAAAACTGTTTTTT

v_gene: TRBV7-2
d_gene: NA
abundance: NA
j_gene: TRBJ2-3
CDR3aa: CASSSLADTQYF
CDR3nt: TGTGCCAGCAGCTCCCTAGCAGATACGCAGTATTTT

v_gene: TRBV28
d_gene: NA
abundance: medium-sized
j_gene: TRBJ1-2
CDR3aa: CASSLEVPNYGYTF
CDR3nt: TGTGCCAGCAGTTTAGAGGTCCCCAACTATGGCTACACCTTC

v_gene: TRBV6-6
d_gene: NA
abundance: NA
j_gene: TRBJ2-1
CDR3aa: CASSYSILSARFF
CDR3nt: TGTGCCAGCAGTTACTCGATTTTGTCAGCGCGGTTCTTC

v_gene: TRBV2
d_gene: NA
abundance: NA
j_gene: TRBJ1-1
CDR3aa: CASRENTEAFF
CDR3nt: TGTGCCAGCAGGGAAAACACTGAAGCTTTCTTT

v_gene: TRBV6-6
d_gene: NA
abundance: NA
j_gene: TRBJ1-1
CDR3aa: CASSPVDEAGNTEAFF
CDR3nt: TGTGCCAGCAGTCCTGTGGATGAGGCGGGGAACACTGAAGCTTTCTTT

v_gene: TRBV5-1
d_gene: NA
abundance: NA
j_gene: TRBJ1-2
CDR3aa: CASSPRQIGYGYTF
CDR3nt: TGCGCCAGCAGCCCCCGACAGATAGGCTATGGCTACACCTTC

v_gene: TRBV30
d_gene: TRBD1
abundance: NA
j_gene: TRBJ1-6
CDR3aa: CAWGQGGTSSYNSPLHF
CDR3nt: TGTGCCTGGGGACAGGGAGGCACGAGCTCCTATAATTCACCCCTCCACTTT

v_gene: TRBV29-1
d_gene: NA
abundance: NA
j_gene: TRBJ2-3
CDR3aa: CSVEVRERGTDTQYF
CDR3nt: TGCAGCGTTGAAGTTCGGGAGAGGGGCACAGATACGCAGTATTTT

v_gene: TRBV30
d_gene: NA
abundance: NA
j_gene: TRBJ2-7
CDR3aa: CAWSVAATPGSYEQYF
CDR3nt: TGTGCCTGGAGTGTAGCCGCAACCCCCGGCAGTTACGAGCAGTACTTC

v_gene: TRBV19
d_gene: NA
abundance: NA
j_gene: TRBJ1-1
CDR3aa: CASSIIAVGEAFF
CDR3nt: TGTGCCAGTAGTATTATTGCGGTGGGAGAAGCTTTCTTT

v_gene: TRBV2
d_gene: NA
abundance: medium-sized
j_gene: TRBJ1-2
CDR3aa: CASSAVSGSYGYTF
CDR3nt: TGTGCCAGCAGTGCCGTCTCTGGCAGCTATGGCTACACCTTC

v_gene: TRBV6-6
d_gene: NA
abundance: NA
j_gene: TRBJ2-2
CDR3aa: CASSYLDRNTGELFF
CDR3nt: TGTGCCAGCAGTTATCTAGACAGGAACACCGGGGAGCTGTTTTTT

v_gene: TRBV5-1
d_gene: TRBD1
abundance: NA
j_gene: TRBJ2-4
CDR3aa: CASSLGTTRGNIQYF
CDR3nt: TGCGCCAGCAGCTTGGGAACTACCAGGGGGAACATTCAGTACTTC

v_gene: TRBV4-3
d_gene: NA
abundance: NA
j_gene: TRBJ1-3
CDR3aa: CASSQSRVGNTIYF
CDR3nt: TGCGCCAGCAGCCAGTCTCGGGTTGGAAACACCATATATTTT

v_gene: TRBV28
d_gene: NA
abundance: once
j_gene: TRBJ2-7
CDR3aa: CASSGAGISSYEQYF
CDR3nt: TGTGCCAGCAGTGGAGCAGGGATTTCTTCCTACGAGCAGTACTTC

v_gene: TRBV9
d_gene: TRBD2
abundance: NA
j_gene: TRBJ2-5
CDR3aa: CASSGTSSSQETQYF
CDR3nt: TGTGCCAGCAGTGGGACTAGCAGCTCACAAGAGACCCAGTACTTC

v_gene: TRBV29-1
d_gene: NA
abundance: NA
j_gene: TRBJ2-5
CDR3aa: CSVEQAEGETQYF
CDR3nt: TGCAGCGTTGAACAGGCAGAAGGAGAGACCCAGTACTTC

v_gene: TRBV19
d_gene: NA
abundance: NA
j_gene: TRBJ2-1
CDR3aa: CASSKDTTYNEQFF
CDR3nt: TGTGCCAGTAGTAAGGACACTACCTACAATGAGCAGTTCTTC

v_gene: TRBV28
d_gene: NA
abundance: NA
j_gene: TRBJ1-3
CDR3aa: CASSRRSSGNTIYF
CDR3nt: TGTGCCAGCAGCCGGCGGAGCTCTGGAAACACCATATATTTT

v_gene: TRBV27
d_gene: NA
abundance: NA
j_gene: TRBJ1-6
CDR3aa: CASSSGTGFYNSPLHF
CDR3nt: TGTGCCAGCAGTTCCGGTACTGGGTTCTATAATTCACCCCTCCACTTT

v_gene: TRBV11-2
d_gene: NA
abundance: NA
j_gene: TRBJ2-5
CDR3aa: CASSRPGTRGETQYF
CDR3nt: TGTGCCAGCAGCCGACCCGGGACAAGGGGAGAGACCCAGTACTTC

v_gene: TRBV5-4
d_gene: NA
abundance: NA
j_gene: TRBJ2-5
CDR3aa: CASSLEGGSKETQYF
CDR3nt: TGTGCCAGCAGCTTGGAAGGGGGTTCGAAAGAGACCCAGTACTTC

v_gene: TRBV28
d_gene: NA
abundance: NA
j_gene: TRBJ1-4
CDR3aa: CASRPGGPTNEKLFF
CDR3nt: TGTGCCAGCAGACCCGGGGGACCAACTAATGAAAAACTGTTTTTT

v_gene: TRBV19
d_gene: TRBD2
abundance: NA
j_gene: TRBJ2-1
CDR3aa: CASSLRGSGSSYNEQFF
CDR3nt: TGTGCCAGTAGTCTGCGGGGTAGCGGGAGCTCCTACAATGAGCAGTTCTTC

v_gene: TRBV4-1
d_gene: TRBD1
abundance: NA
j_gene: TRBJ2-5
CDR3aa: CASSHRSGTGGGEHQETQYF
CDR3nt: TGCGCCAGCAGCCACCGGTCCGGGACAGGGGGCGGAGAACACCAAGAGACCCAGTACTTC

v_gene: TRBV11-3
d_gene: NA
abundance: NA
j_gene: TRBJ2-2
CDR3aa: CASSPGFANTGELFF
CDR3nt: TGTGCCAGCAGTCCAGGGTTCGCGAACACCGGGGAGCTGTTTTTT

v_gene: TRBV18
d_gene: NA
abundance: NA
j_gene: TRBJ2-3
CDR3aa: CASSPIQLQASSTDTQYF
CDR3nt: TGTGCCAGCTCACCAATACAGCTCCAGGCGTCTAGCACAGATACGCAGTATTTT

v_gene: TRBV15
d_gene: TRBD2
abundance: NA
j_gene: TRBJ2-1
CDR3aa: CATSRDRSGGTYNEQFF
CDR3nt: TGTGCCACCAGCAGAGATCGCAGCGGGGGGACCTACAATGAGCAGTTCTTC

v_gene: TRBV7-2
d_gene: NA
abundance: NA
j_gene: TRBJ1-1
CDR3aa: CASSLGTPTEAFF
CDR3nt: TGTGCCAGCAGCTTAGGGACACCTACTGAAGCTTTCTTT

v_gene: TRBV7-2
d_gene: NA
abundance: NA
j_gene: TRBJ2-7
CDR3aa: CASTPSLVPYEQYF
CDR3nt: TGTGCCAGCACCCCATCGCTAGTTCCCTACGAGCAGTACTTC

v_gene: TRBV27
d_gene: TRBD1
abundance: NA
j_gene: TRBJ2-5
CDR3aa: CASSLWGQGQETQYF
CDR3nt: TGTGCCAGCAGTTTATGGGGACAGGGCCAAGAGACCCAGTACTTC

v_gene: TRBV29-1
d_gene: TRBD2
abundance: NA
j_gene: TRBJ2-2
CDR3aa: CSVGGRDTGELFF
CDR3nt: TGCAGCGTTGGAGGGAGGGATACCGGGGAGCTGTTTTTT

v_gene: TRBV5-1
d_gene: NA
abundance: NA
j_gene: TRBJ2-5
CDR3aa: CASSSHLSGQETQYF
CDR3nt: TGCGCCAGCAGCTCCCATTTAAGTGGGCAAGAGACCCAGTACTTC

v_gene: TRBV21-1
d_gene: NA
abundance: NA
j_gene: TRBJ2-1
CDR3aa: CASSAQGDNEQFF
CDR3nt: TGTGCCAGCAGCGCGCAGGGGGACAATGAGCAGTTCTTC

v_gene: TRBV7-9
d_gene: NA
abundance: NA
j_gene: TRBJ1-1
CDR3aa: CASSLFLGHKNTEAFF
CDR3nt: TGTGCCAGCAGCTTATTTCTGGGACACAAAAACACTGAAGCTTTCTTT

v_gene: TRBV11-2
d_gene: TRBD1
abundance: NA
j_gene: TRBJ1-1
CDR3aa: CASSLDLPRDRNTEAFF
CDR3nt: TGTGCCAGCAGCTTAGATTTGCCCCGGGACAGGAACACTGAAGCTTTCTTT

v_gene: TRBV30
d_gene: NA
abundance: NA
j_gene: TRBJ2-3
CDR3aa: CAWSKTVGNTQYF
CDR3nt: TGTGCCTGGAGTAAGACAGTCGGAAATACGCAGTATTTT

v_gene: TRBV5-1
d_gene: TRBD1
abundance: NA
j_gene: TRBJ2-5
CDR3aa: CASSFQGARQETQYF
CDR3nt: TGCGCCAGCAGCTTCCAGGGGGCTAGGCAAGAGACCCAGTACTTC

v_gene: TRBV20-1
d_gene: NA
abundance: once
j_gene: TRBJ1-1
CDR3aa: CLGAGVVEAFF
CDR3nt: TGCCTTGGTGCGGGGGTTGTTGAAGCTTTCTTT

v_gene: TRBV13
d_gene: TRBD2
abundance: NA
j_gene: TRBJ2-1
CDR3aa: CASSLVTSGRLGEQFF
CDR3nt: TGTGCCAGCAGCTTAGTCACTAGCGGGAGATTGGGTGAGCAGTTCTTC

v_gene: TRBV9
d_gene: TRBD1
abundance: NA
j_gene: TRBJ2-2
CDR3aa: CASSPKTGISTGELFF
CDR3nt: TGTGCCAGCAGCCCGAAGACAGGGATAAGCACCGGGGAGCTGTTTTTT

v_gene: TRBV30
d_gene: NA
abundance: NA
j_gene: TRBJ2-5
CDR3aa: CAWSPGESPGETQYF
CDR3nt: TGTGCCTGGAGCCCCGGGGAAAGCCCTGGGGAGACCCAGTACTTC

v_gene: TRBV6-1
d_gene: TRBD2
abundance: NA
j_gene: TRBJ2-3
CDR3aa: CASSELAGATDTQYF
CDR3nt: TGTGCCAGCAGTGAGCTAGCGGGAGCGACAGATACGCAGTATTTT

v_gene: TRBV7-9
d_gene: TRBD2
abundance: NA
j_gene: TRBJ2-3
CDR3aa: CASSLALLSTDTQYF
CDR3nt: TGTGCCAGCTCACTAGCGTTACTTAGCACAGATACGCAGTATTTT

v_gene: TRBV29-1
d_gene: NA
abundance: NA
j_gene: TRBJ2-3
CDR3aa: CSVEVTGRDTQYF
CDR3nt: TGCAGCGTTGAAGTCACAGGGAGGGATACGCAGTATTTT

v_gene: TRBV27
d_gene: TRBD2
abundance: NA
j_gene: TRBJ2-1
CDR3aa: CASSFSSGRYHNEQFF
CDR3nt: TGTGCCAGCAGTTTCTCTAGCGGGAGATATCACAATGAGCAGTTCTTC

v_gene: TRBV5-6
d_gene: TRBD2
abundance: NA
j_gene: TRBJ2-3
CDR3aa: CASRLLGLGGDTQYF
CDR3nt: TGTGCCAGCAGACTACTCGGACTAGGTGGGGATACGCAGTATTTT

v_gene: TRBV4-2
d_gene: TRBD2
abundance: NA
j_gene: TRBJ2-7
CDR3aa: CASSQHLLAGGSYEQYF
CDR3nt: TGTGCCAGCAGCCAACACCTCCTAGCGGGAGGGTCCTACGAGCAGTACTTC